Given below is one TCR beta chain in context. No antigen is known for it. One base away there is no much larger clone; base qualities are not given. The collaborating institutions used their own protocols to collect whole blood in K2EDTA tubes. Collaborator samples were shipped for TCRbeta analysis as frozen whole blood, isolated PBMCs, or DNA extracted from either sample type. TCRbeta CDR3 regions were amplified from genomic DNA by means of the immunoSEQ Assay, a bias-controlled multiplex PCR. Per the original workflow: The number of nucleated cells in each sample was estimated by amplification of reference gene primers within the assay. Sequence reads were collapsed and filtered to measure the absolute abundance of every unique TCRbeta CDR3 rearrangement. For each sample, productive Simpson clonality was calculated as the square root of Simpson's diversity index over productive rearrangements. Entries here come from immuneACCESS through TCRdb and include only in-frame sequences with V and J called. Some clones fail to appear in such tables; in the studies checked, an unresolved V gene covers under half of the shortfall, and the cause of the remainder is unknown. The DNA was the basis for D and trimming; V, J and clone size are from that table. This sample is represented by over 12,000 clones; roughly 90% of them were singletons. The ten largest clones take up roughly 5.6% of the sample.

The data stem from a study of blood T cell repertoires in COVID-19 (dated by TCRdb to between 2020 and 2021). In terms of the full investigation: Collaborator samples came from the United States, Italy and Spain and covered acute and convalescent phases of COVID-19. The material from the prospective study consisted of cDNA or gDNA derived from T cells, B-cell-depleted T cells, or PBMCs. The dataset comprised deeply sampled blood TCRbeta repertoires from subjects exposed to, actively infected with, or recovered from COVID-19. The repertoires were made available in a free public database intended to serve as a resource for research on the immune response to SARS-CoV-2. Samples came from the ongoing ImmuneRACE study (first 160 participants) plus 1,254 subjects from 6 global collaborators. The sample metadata nearly always contained a de-identified subject ID, COVID-19 status, age in years and sex. Where HLA class I and class II types were available, the types were taken from metadata supplied by the sample provider, not from assay-based typing.

Study-wide conclusions, independent of this receptor: How much clinical and demographic metadata was included differed by source and by participant, and the metadata was provided uncurated.

The trim is 8 bases for V and 1 base for J, with a gap of 9 bases between the germline ends. There are 13 amino acids in the CDR3, from cysteine to phenylalanine inclusive. The DNA shown is the 39-base CDR3, in frame from base 1. For CDR1 and CDR2, the germline V gene lists MNHNS and SASEGT. The TCR originated in a human donor in a cohort sampled during active COVID-19. Material for sequencing was peripheral blood. Here the chain combines TRBV6-1 and TRBJ1-5, with no reliable assignment of the D segment. The sequence in DNA is TGTGCCAGCGACACGGTGAGCAATCAGCCCCAGCATTTT. It is translated as CASDTVSNQPQHF.